This T cell receptor beta chain was retrieved from a study of shared clonotypes between healthy human individuals. About the study: A donor's plate count was three for CD4 naive and three for CD4 memory; CD8 naive had two and CD8 memory one. Overall study results and limits: Genetic and exposure-history diversity was limited by the small donor number.

The repertoire was sequenced with immunoSEQ multiplex PCR; TCRdb's copy has only in-frame clones and lacks some. The data contain around 720,000 clones, 73% of them singletons. Trimming removed 7 bases from V and 4 bases from J, with 16 bases in between. Germline CDR1 is LNHDA and CDR2 is SQIVND (reference sequence). The CDR3 totals 14 residues. This clone has more than one count but fewer than ten. Its antigen is not known. The TCR sequence derives from a woman aged 30 to 39 in good health. Sequencing was performed on memory CD4+ T cells sorted from blood. Subset specified: CD45RA-negative fraction. The chain employs TRBV19 and TRBJ1-1; D not certain. The CDR3 sequence: CASTSTQLRTEAFF. DNA for the CDR3: TGTGCCAGTACCTCAACACAACTGCGCACTGAAGCTTTCTTT.